A single TCR beta chain is shown here with its context. The antigen remains unidentified. The sample is drawn from a study of T cell repertoires in cytomegalovirus infection. Background on the study: CMV epitopes used comprised recently identified HLA-C-restricted ones and well-studied HLA-B-restricted ones. Indications came from public TCR beta signatures; they pointed to CMV infection and to a matching HLA type.

Trimming took off 3 bases at V and 8 bases at J, with 16 bases between the two ends. The CDR3 is 14 amino acids. Germline assignment: CDR1 MGHRA and CDR2 YSYEKL. TCRdb itself ran the reads through MiXCR, one entry per CDR3 protein. The sample contains 700,000 to 950,000 distinct CDR3 sequences, approximately 32% of which appear only once. Whole-study findings and limits: HLA-C-restricted CMV-specific TCR beta clonotypes prevailed in the ex vivo response.

The material was cultured CD8+ T cells from PBMCs, obtained from culture after CMV antigen stimulation. V and J are TRBV4-1 and TRBJ1-1; unclear D gene. This receptor was obtained from a human donor in good health (CMV status not recorded). Some clones in this sample may be carry-over from other donors' samples. The CDR3 bases are TGCGCCAGCAGCCATTCTATGGGCGTTACCGAAGCTTTCTTT. Translated: CASSHSMGVTEAFF.